One and the same sample provided the 17 T cell receptor beta chains below, sequenced in a study of shared clonotypes between healthy human individuals. The method was immunoSEQ multiplex PCR; TCRdb's version includes in-frame clones alone and lacks a portion of them. The sample yields about 1.5 million clones, about 98% seen once. The sample was naive CD4+ T cells sorted from blood. Subset indicated: CD45RA+ positively selected. These receptors came from a man between 25 and 39 years old in good health.

The genes are TRBV21-1 and TRBJ2-5. TRBV21-1 corresponds to a pseudogene. The CDR3 consists of 18 residues. For the CDR3, the DNA is TGTGCCAGCAGCAAAAAATCTGCTCCCGGCGCCGCCAAAGAGACCCAGTACTTC. Protein sequence: CASSKKSAPGAAKETQYF.

Concerning this clone itself: Other DNA sequences in the sample encode the same CDR3. The CDR3 coding sequence is TGTGCCAGCAGCTCCTACAGCTACGAGCAGTACTTC. It codes for CASSSYSYEQYF. The chain uses TRBV7-2 and TRBJ2-7; D remains ambiguous. Germline V CDR1 and CDR2: SGHTA, FQGNSA. The CDR3 is 12 residues long. The V gene lost 4 bases and the J gene lost 3 bases, with 7 bases spanning the gap.

The chain uses TRBV19 and TRBJ1-1; D is undetermined. Germline V gives CDR1 LNHDA, CDR2 SQIVND (reference sequence). Trimming pared 7 bases from V and 1 base from J, leaving 19 bases between. This CDR3 region has 16 residues. The CDR3 DNA sequence: TGTGCCAGTATCCCAATAGGACGGGGTACGAACACTGAAGCTTTCTTT. Amino acid sequence: CASIPIGRGTNTEAFF.

J is TRBJ2-3 and V is TRBV10-3; D gene uncertain. Germline CDR1 and CDR2: ENHRY and SYGVKD. Trimming stripped 8 bases from V and 5 bases from J, with 14 bases between. The CDR3 sequence is 13 residues long. The chain's CDR3 is CAIALGQVDTQYF. CDR3 DNA: TGTGCCATCGCCTTGGGCCAGGTAGATACGCAGTATTTT.

For this clone: Additional DNA sequences in this sample encode the identical CDR3. This rearrangement joins TRBV6-5 to TRBJ2-7; no firm D call. Looked up from germline, CDR1 is MNHEY and CDR2 is SVGAGI. Trimming stripped 8 bases from V and 0 bases from J, with 8 bases between. CDR3 length equals 12 residues. As DNA, the CDR3 is TGTGCCAGCTCGTCAACCTCCTACGAGCAGTACTTC. It encodes CASSSTSYEQYF.

This rearrangement joins TRBV6-5 to TRBJ2-7, with 9 bases lining up with TRBD1. This CDR3 spans 15 amino acids. Germline CDR1 and CDR2: MNHEY and SVGAGI. V shed 5 bases, J shed 3 bases, and the junction held 8 bases outside the gene matches. The CDR3 nucleotides read TGTGCCAGCAGTACGCCGGGACAGGGTAACTACGAGCAGTACTTC. It translates to CASSTPGQGNYEQYF.

This sequence joins TRBV5-1 and TRBJ2-3; 7 bases line up with TRBD1. Germline V gene sequence: CDR1 SGHRS, CDR2 YFSETQ. Trimming removed 2 bases from V and 1 base from J; junction bases left unmatched: 4. There are 15 residues in the CDR3. The CDR3 DNA reads TGCGCCAGCAGCTTACACAGGGGCCGCACAGATACGCAGTATTTT. This gives the protein CASSLHRGRTDTQYF.

This chain connects TRBV28 to TRBJ1-3; D is perhaps TRBD1 (6 bases). The CDR3 loop spans 15 amino acids. Deletions cut 7 bases from V and 2 bases from J, with 15 bases between. Germline V gene data show CDR1 as MDHEN and CDR2 as SYDVKM. The CDR3 sequence: CASTQGGTTGNTIYF. The CDR3 DNA reads TGTGCCAGCACCCAAGGGGGGACAACTGGAAACACCATATATTTT.

This clone was seen only once. The chain links TRBV5-8 to TRBJ2-3; 12 bases agree with TRBD2. The CDR3 is 15 amino acids. The germline V gene encodes CDR1 SGHTS and CDR2 YDEGEE. The V segment lost 4 bases and the J segment 4 bases; nucleotides outside the gene matches: 4. For the CDR3, the DNA is TGTGCCAGCAGCCCACTAGCGGGAGGCGCAGATACGCAGTATTTT. This codes for CASSPLAGGADTQYF.

This chain uses TRBV19 with TRBJ1-2, with a tentative D call TRBD1 (6 bases). Germline assignment: CDR1 LNHDA and CDR2 SQIVND (reference sequence). The CDR3 consists of 16 residues. The V and J ends lost 1 base and 6 bases respectively, with 18 bases between them. The CDR3, as DNA: TGTGCCAGTAGTATAGCGGGACACAGCTACAGGGATGGCTACACCTTC. It specifies CASSIAGHSYRDGYTF.

DNA of the CDR3: TGTGCCAGCAGTTTATGGGGGGGTCGAAAAGAGACCCAGTACTTC. It encodes CASSLWGGRKETQYF. V is TRBV28 and J is TRBJ2-5; tentatively, D is TRBD2 (6 bases). The CDR3 sequence is 15 residues long. Per the germline V gene, CDR1 is MDHEN and CDR2 is SYDVKM. Trimming stripped 0 bases from V and 3 bases from J, with 11 bases between.

The V and J genes are TRBV7-8 and TRBJ2-1, with 13 bases that match TRBD2. Germline V gene data show CDR1 as SGHVS and CDR2 as FQNEAQ. V lost 5 bases and J lost 9; bases outside the gene matches: 19. CDR3 length: 19 residues. The CDR3 DNA follows: TGTGCCAGCAGCACGTCATGGGGACTAGCGGGATTAGACCTGGGTGAGCAGTTCTTC. Protein: CASSTSWGLAGLDLGEQFF.

This clone appeared once. The rearrangement joins TRBV28 to TRBJ1-4; D call uncertain. Germline V gene data show CDR1 as MDHEN and CDR2 as SYDVKM. This CDR3 is 16 amino acids long. Trimming cost V 4 bases and J 4 bases, with 16 bases left between them. CDR3 nucleotides: TGTGCCAGCAGTTCCATTTCCCCGCGCGTTAATGAAAAACTGTTTTTT. It translates to CASSSISPRVNEKLFF. Full variable domain (missing parts from reference TRBV28 and TRBJ1-4): DVKVTQSSRYLVKRTGEKVFLECVQDMDHENMFWYRQDPGLGLRLIYFSYDVKMKEKGDIPEGYSVSREKKERFSLILESASTNQTSMYLCASSSISPRVNEKLFFGSGTQLSVL.

This chain uses TRBV18 with TRBJ2-1; 9 bases fit TRBD2. This CDR3 region has 14 residues. Germline V lookup: CDR1 KGHSH, CDR2 LQKENI. J gave up 3 bases and V 6 bases, and 3 bases lay outside the gene matches. CDR3 DNA sequence: TGTGCCAGCTCTAAGCGGGAGGACTACAATGAGCAGTTCTTC. Encoded protein: CASSKREDYNEQFF.

CDR3 loop: CASSLSGSHEQYF. The DNA of the CDR3 is TGTGCCAGCAGTTTATCCGGGAGCCACGAGCAGTACTTC. This chain uses TRBV27 with TRBJ2-7; D might be TRBD2 (6 bases). CDR1 and CDR2 (germline): MNHEY, SMNVEV (reference sequence). This CDR3 is 13 amino acids long. Deletions cut 0 bases from V and 5 bases from J, with 8 bases between.

V usage is TRBV7-8 and J usage is TRBJ2-5, with D uncertain. The germline CDR1 and CDR2 sequences are SGHVS and FQNEAQ. V lost 0 bases, J lost 1 base, and 12 bases lay in between. This CDR3 contains 16 residues. In DNA form, the CDR3 reads TGTGCCAGCAGCTTAGCAGTCACGGCAAGCCAAGAGACCCAGTACTTC. It is translated as CASSLAVTASQETQYF.

This chain joins TRBV5-1 and TRBJ2-4; D gene uncertain. Germline V gives CDR1 SGHRS, CDR2 YFSETQ. There are 15 residues in the CDR3. Trimming shortened V by 2 bases and J by 0 bases, and 9 bases separated the two germline ends. The CDR3 nucleotides are TGCGCCAGCAGCTTTGCCAGTTCAGCCAAAAACATTCAGTACTTC. Amino acid sequence: CASSFASSAKNIQYF.